This is a list of T cell receptor beta chains from one sample in a study of T-cell memory formation after mild COVID-19. TCRdb processed the 5' RACE reads anew with MiXCR; each CDR3 protein has one entry. The profile shows hundreds of thousands of distinct CDR3 sequences, roughly 16% of them singletons. The sequenced material came from PBMCs or a T cell subset sorted from them (not recorded which). The source is a young man who had mild COVID-19 (a few samples of this study predate the infection). Cell type and time point are not known. Both conserved end residues are part of each CDR3. A D gene is named only where the DNA matches it firmly. The size field is filled for only some rows; it gives once, few, many or a size class.

many TRBJ2-4 NA TRBV20-1 TGCAGTGCTAGGGCGGAAGTGAACATTCAGTACTTC CSARAEVNIQYF
NA TRBJ2-3 NA TRBV7-2 TGTGCCAGCAGCTCGCGCCCTAGGGAAGATACGCAGTATTTT CASSSRPREDTQYF
once TRBJ1-4 TRBD1 TRBV4-2 TGTGCCAGCAGCCAAGATCTAGGGACAGGGCGTGAAAAACTGTTTTTT CASSQDLGTGREKLFF
few TRBJ2-1 NA TRBV14 TGTGCCAGCAGCCAACCCGGGGGCAATGAGCAGTTCTTC CASSQPGGNEQFF
few TRBJ1-2 NA TRBV5-1 TGCGCCAGCAGCTTAACGGACCGTGGATATGGCTACACCTTC CASSLTDRGYGYTF
few TRBJ2-5 NA TRBV7-7 TGTGCCAGCAGTAGGACAGCCCAAGAGACCCAGTACTTC CASSRTAQETQYF
few TRBJ2-1 TRBD2 TRBV29-1 TGCAGCGCTTCTAGCGGGGGATACAATGAGCAGTTCTTC CSASSGGYNEQFF
NA TRBJ1-6 NA TRBV6-2/TRBV6-3 TGTGCCAGCACCCCTTTCGGGCCAAATTCACCCCTCCACTTT CASTPFGPNSPLHF
NA TRBJ1-2 NA TRBV7-2 TGTGCCAGCAGCTTAGTCGGCAGGGCAACGGGCTACACCTTC CASSLVGRATGYTF
NA TRBJ1-4 NA TRBV4-3 TGCGCCAGCAGCCAAGAATCGAGGTCAACTAATGAAAAACTGTTTTTT CASSQESRSTNEKLFF
few TRBJ2-5 NA TRBV10-3 TGTGCCATCAGTGCCCAGTCCCCCCAAGAGACCCAGTACTTC CAISAQSPQETQYF
many TRBJ2-1 TRBD1 TRBV5-1 TGCGCCAGCAGCCCTTCGACAGGGTACTACAATGAGCAGTTCTTC CASSPSTGYYNEQFF
few TRBJ2-3 NA TRBV11-2 TGTGCCAGCAGCTTAGCCCTGGGCAACACAGATACGCAGTATTTT CASSLALGNTDTQYF
NA TRBJ1-6 TRBD1 TRBV5-1 TGCGCCAGCAGCCCGACGACAGGGTCCTCTTCACCCCTCCACTTT CASSPTTGSSSPLHF
NA TRBJ1-3 NA TRBV6-5 TGTGCCAGCAGTTACTCGAAGTATTCGCCGGGAGGAAACACCATATATTTT CASSYSKYSPGGNTIYF
few TRBJ1-2 NA TRBV4-3 TGCGCCAGCAGCCTCGAGGGCGTCTATGGCTACACCTTC CASSLEGVYGYTF
few TRBJ2-1 TRBD2 TRBV14 TGTGCCAGCAGCGCGGCTAGCGGGGCCGATGAGCAGTTCTTC CASSAASGADEQFF
few TRBJ2-5 TRBD1 TRBV14 TGTGCCAGCAGCCGAAGGACAGGGGGCTGGGAAACCCAGTACTTC CASSRRTGGWETQYF
NA TRBJ2-3 TRBD2 TRBV7-3 TGTGCCAGCAGCCCCAAGAGCGGGGGAGCAGATACGCAGTATTTT CASSPKSGGADTQYF
few TRBJ2-3 TRBD2 TRBV5-1 TGCGCCAGCAGCCCCCGAAGTAGCGGGGGCGATACGCAGTATTTT CASSPRSSGGDTQYF
few TRBJ2-1 TRBD1 TRBV6-5 TGTGCCAGCAGTTACGGACAGGGAATGTACAATGAGCAGTTCTTC CASSYGQGMYNEQFF
NA TRBJ2-1 NA TRBV7-9 TGTGCCAGCGGGGCAGGACACGAGCAGTTCTTC CASGAGHEQFF
NA TRBJ2-3 TRBD2 TRBV4-1 TGCGCCAGCAGGGGAGCGGGACTCGGCACAGATACGCAGTATTTT CASRGAGLGTDTQYF
NA TRBJ2-3 TRBD2 TRBV29-1 TGCAGCGCCGAGGTGATGGCTAGCGGGGGGTTGACAGATACGCAGTATTTT CSAEVMASGGLTDTQYF
many TRBJ1-1 TRBD1 TRBV7-2 TGTGCCAGCAGCTTAGTATTTCGTCAGGGGGCCACGGCAGTCACTGAAGCTTTCTTT CASSLVFRQGATAVTEAFF
few TRBJ1-5 TRBD1 TRBV12-3/TRBV12-4 TGTGCCAGCAGAGGGGACAGCTATCAGCCCCAGCATTTT CASRGDSYQPQHF
few TRBJ2-7 NA TRBV20-1 TGCAGTGCTAGTCCCTTCTACGAGCAGTACTTC CSASPFYEQYF
NA TRBJ2-3 NA TRBV7-2 TGTGCCAGCAGCTTAGGCCCCTTCACAGATACGCAGTATTTT CASSLGPFTDTQYF
many TRBJ2-3 TRBD2 TRBV5-1 TGCGCCAGCAGCACCCCCGGGGGGGATGGAGATACGCAGTATTTT CASSTPGGDGDTQYF
NA TRBJ2-3 NA TRBV5-1 TGCGCCAGCTGGGAGGTGGGAAGCACAGATACGCAGTATTTT CASWEVGSTDTQYF
NA TRBJ1-1 NA TRBV29-1 TGCAGCGTTGAAGCAGCTTTGGGGCTTGAAGCTTTCTTT CSVEAALGLEAFF
few TRBJ2-5 NA TRBV29-1 TGCAGCGTCCGCGGGGCGGACGAGACCCAGTACTTC CSVRGADETQYF
few TRBJ2-5 NA TRBV14 TGTGCCAGCAGCCAAGTGCGGCAGGCCCTAGGAGAGACCCAGTACTTC CASSQVRQALGETQYF
NA TRBJ1-2 NA TRBV6-6 TGTGCCAGCAGTAAAGAAACAGGGACTCCCTATGGCTACACCTTC CASSKETGTPYGYTF
few TRBJ1-5 NA TRBV12-3/TRBV12-4 TGTGCCAGCAGCACTTACTACGGTCAGCCCCAGCATTTT CASSTYYGQPQHF
few TRBJ1-1 NA TRBV5-4 TGTGCCAGCAGCTTCCGACAGGCTGACACTGAAGCTTTCTTT CASSFRQADTEAFF
few TRBJ2-2 TRBD2 TRBV5-1 TGCGCCAGCAGCTATAGCGGGGCGAACACCGGGGAGCTGTTTTTT CASSYSGANTGELFF
NA TRBJ1-6 NA TRBV27 TGTGCCAGCAGTTTATTTTGGTCAGTTCGTAATTCACCCCTCCACTTT CASSLFWSVRNSPLHF
NA TRBJ2-5 NA TRBV5-4 TGTGCCAGCAGCTTGGCGCACTTGGGCCGCCGGGAGGAGACCCAGTACTTC CASSLAHLGRREETQYF
few TRBJ2-5 NA TRBV27 TGTGCCAGCAGTTCGGAGGTCCAAGAGACCCAGTACTTC CASSSEVQETQYF
few TRBJ2-1 NA TRBV7-9 TGTGCCAGCAGCAGTGTCGTGTCGGGGATCAATGAGCAGTTCTTC CASSSVVSGINEQFF
few TRBJ2-5 NA TRBV20-1 TGCAGTGCTAGCGGGGGTGCTGCAGAGACCCAGTACTTC CSASGGAAETQYF
once TRBJ1-5 NA TRBV5-4 TGTGCCAGCAGTCGTGGTGGTGATCAGCCCCAGCATTTT CASSRGGDQPQHF